This TCR beta chain came from a study of regulatory T cells in long-lasting Graves disease. Findings and limits, study-wide: The persistent group shared 3,000 or so public clonotypes, more than the roughly 970 shared by new patients.

From germline, CDR1 is MNHEY and CDR2 SVGAGI. Trimming removed 2 bases from V and 3 bases from J; junction bases left unmatched: 2. The CDR3 loop spans 14 amino acids. HTBI primers from iRepertoire and Arm-PCR of CDR3 regions yielded the TCR beta libraries. TCRdb analysed the multiplex PCR reads with MiXCR anew, one entry per CDR3 protein. The sample yields roughly 420,000 distinct CDR3 sequences, about a sixth seen once. The time point here: newly diagnosed GD, antithyroid drugs for less than 3 months. After RNA was extracted from PBMCs, the TCR library was made from it. This clonotype was counted many times. As yet, its antigen is unknown. The same sample was also studied in work on T cells in Graves' hyperthyroidism and ophthalmopathy. That work adds: Researchers barred patients who had uncontrolled infection, other autoimmune disease, pregnancy or lactation. An initial round of RT-PCR targeting the TCR CDR3 relied on the HTBI primer set. The majority of expanded thyroid clonotypes above 0.001 also appeared in blood.

Specimen: peripheral blood mononuclear cells (PBMCs), collected at new diagnosis, from a patient treated with antithyroid drugs. V and J are TRBV6-5 and TRBJ2-7, with TRBD2 matching over 9 bases. This sequence originates from a woman aged 30 to 39 with Graves disease. DNA for the CDR3: TGTGCCAGCAGTTACCAGCGGGAGGACTACGAGCAGTACTTC. Residues: CASSYQREDYEQYF.